This T cell receptor beta chain is drawn from a study of cytomegalovirus exposure and HLA in healthy donors. PCR used 60 Vbeta primers and 13 Jbeta primers. Data came from immunoSEQ multiplex PCR; TCRdb stores just in-frame clones and leaves some out. The sample spans about 130,000 clones; the ten largest clones claim under 2%. V lost 7 bases and J 6 bases, leaving 10 bases between the germline ends. The CDR3 covers 12 residues. Germline CDR1 and CDR2: MDHEN and SYDVKM. The origin of this receptor is a woman between 40 and 55 years old in good health and CMV-seropositive. Sample: PBMCs. The chain uses TRBV28 and TRBJ2-1; D perhaps matches TRBD1 (6 bases). As DNA, the CDR3 is TGTGCCAGCACAGGGGTATTCAATGAGCAGTTCTTC. This codes for CASTGVFNEQFF.